This T cell receptor (beta chain) was sequenced during a study of CD8+ T cells in alopecia areata. Sequencing used cDNA as its template, made by extracting RNA and reverse transcribing it. Clones were sequenced by immunoSEQ multiplex PCR, and TCRdb holds only the in-frame ones, with some missing. Of 130,000 to 150,000 clones detected, around 86% appear once; the ten largest clones hold roughly 16%. Sampling of alopecia areata patients yielded lesional scalp punch biopsies as well as peripheral blood. The authors sorted CD4+ and CD8+ T cells from PBMCs. Study findings and constraints: Sharing of TCR sequences between patients (possibly for HLA-related reasons) was less clear than in mice.

As concerns this clone: The antigen remains unidentified.

The sequence came from a human donor with alopecia areata. The sequences come from CD8+ T cells sorted from blood, collected at week 0.

CDR3 in DNA: TGCAGCGTTGAGGACCGGGACAGAACCTACGAGCAGTACTTC. Protein sequence: CSVEDRDRTYEQYF. The chain couples TRBV29-1 to TRBJ2-7, with TRBD1 matching over 7 bases. From germline, CDR1 is SQVTM and CDR2 ANQGSEA. CDR3 length: 14 residues. V shed 3 bases, J shed 2 bases, and the junction held 7 bases outside the gene matches.